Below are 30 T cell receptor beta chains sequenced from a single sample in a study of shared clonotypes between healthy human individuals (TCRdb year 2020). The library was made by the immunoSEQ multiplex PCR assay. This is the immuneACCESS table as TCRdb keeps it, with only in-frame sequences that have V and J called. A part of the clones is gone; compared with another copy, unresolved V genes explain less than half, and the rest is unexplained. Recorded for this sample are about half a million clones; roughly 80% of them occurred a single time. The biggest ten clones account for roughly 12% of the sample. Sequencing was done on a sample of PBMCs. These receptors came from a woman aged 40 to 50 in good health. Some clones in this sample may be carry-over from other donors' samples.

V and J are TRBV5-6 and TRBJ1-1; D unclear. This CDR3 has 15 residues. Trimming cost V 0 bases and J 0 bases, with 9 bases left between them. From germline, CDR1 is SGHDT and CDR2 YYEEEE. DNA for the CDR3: TGTGCCAGCAGCTTGGCTGCAGTACTGAACACTGAAGCTTTCTTT. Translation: CASSLAAVLNTEAFF. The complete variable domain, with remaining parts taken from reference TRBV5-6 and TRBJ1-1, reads DAGVTQSPTHLIKTRGQQVTLRCSPKSGHDTVSWYQQALGQGPQFIFQYYEEEERQRGNFPDRFSGHQFPNYSSELNVNALLLGDSALYLCASSLAAVLNTEAFFGQGTRLTVV.

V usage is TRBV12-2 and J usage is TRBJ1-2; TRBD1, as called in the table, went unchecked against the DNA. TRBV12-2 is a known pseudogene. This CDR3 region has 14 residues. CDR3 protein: CASRLRQGGYGYTF. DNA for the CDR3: TGTGCAAGTCGCCTGCGACAGGGCGGCTATGGCTACACCTTC.

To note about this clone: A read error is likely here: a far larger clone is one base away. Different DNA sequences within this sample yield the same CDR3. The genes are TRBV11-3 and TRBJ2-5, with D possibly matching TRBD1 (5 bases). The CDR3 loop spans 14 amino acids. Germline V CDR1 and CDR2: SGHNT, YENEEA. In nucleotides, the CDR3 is TGTGCCAGCAGCTTAGACTCAGGGCAAGAGACTCAGTACTTC. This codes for CASSLDSGQETQYF. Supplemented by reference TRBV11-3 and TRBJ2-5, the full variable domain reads EAGVVQSPRYKIIEKKQPVAFWCNPISGHNTLYWYLQNLGQGPELLIRYENEEAVDDSQLPKDRFSAERLKGVDSTLKIQPAELGDSAVYLCASSLDSGQETQYFGPGTRLLVL.

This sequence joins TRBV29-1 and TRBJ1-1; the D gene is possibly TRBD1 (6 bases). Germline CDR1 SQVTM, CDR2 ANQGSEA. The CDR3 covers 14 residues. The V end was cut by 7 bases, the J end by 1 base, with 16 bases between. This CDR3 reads CSAQPQGGNTEAFF. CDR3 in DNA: TGCAGCGCACAACCACAGGGAGGGAACACTGAAGCTTTCTTT. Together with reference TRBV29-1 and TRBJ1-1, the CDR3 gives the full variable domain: SAVISQKPSRDICQRGTSLTIQCQVDSQVTMMFWYRQQPGQSLTLIATANQGSEATYESGFVIDKFPISRPNLTFSTLTVSNMSPEDSSIYLCSAQPQGGNTEAFFGQGTRLTVV.

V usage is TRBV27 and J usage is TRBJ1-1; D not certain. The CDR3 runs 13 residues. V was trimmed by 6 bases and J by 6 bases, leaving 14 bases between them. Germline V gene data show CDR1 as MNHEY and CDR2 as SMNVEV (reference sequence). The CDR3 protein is CASSERRYAEAFF. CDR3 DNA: TGTGCCAGCAGCGAGAGACGATACGCTGAAGCTTTCTTT.

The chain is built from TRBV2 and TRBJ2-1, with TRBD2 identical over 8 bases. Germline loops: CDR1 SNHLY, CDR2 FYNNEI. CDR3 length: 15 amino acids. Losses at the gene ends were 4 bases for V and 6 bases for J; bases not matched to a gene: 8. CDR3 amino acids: CASSGLAGFSNEQFF. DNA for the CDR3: TGTGCCAGCAGTGGGCTAGCGGGCTTCTCCAATGAGCAGTTCTTC.

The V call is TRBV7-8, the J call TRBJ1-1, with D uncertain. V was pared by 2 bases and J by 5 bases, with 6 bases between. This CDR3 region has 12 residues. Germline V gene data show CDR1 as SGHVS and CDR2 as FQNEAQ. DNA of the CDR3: TGTGCCAGCAGCTTAAGAGTTACTGAAGCTTTCTTT. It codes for CASSLRVTEAFF. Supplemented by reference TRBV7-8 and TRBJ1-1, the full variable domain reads GAGVSQSPRYKVAKRGQDVALRCDPISGHVSLFWYQQALGQGPEFLTYFQNEAQLDKSGLPSDRFFAERPEGSVSTLKIQRTQQEDSAVYLCASSLRVTEAFFGQGTRLTVV.

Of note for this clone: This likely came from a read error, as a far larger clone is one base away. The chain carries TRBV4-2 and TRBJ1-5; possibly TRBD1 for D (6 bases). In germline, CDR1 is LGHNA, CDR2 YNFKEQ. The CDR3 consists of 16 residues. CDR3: CASSKDLRQDNQPQHF. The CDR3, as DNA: TGTGCCAGCAGCAAAGATCTGAGACAGGACAATCAGCCCCAGCATTTT.

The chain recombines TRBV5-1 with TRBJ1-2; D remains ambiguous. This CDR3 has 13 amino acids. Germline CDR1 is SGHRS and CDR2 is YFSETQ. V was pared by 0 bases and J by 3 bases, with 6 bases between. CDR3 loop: CASSLGGYYGYTF. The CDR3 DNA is TGCGCCAGCAGCTTGGGGGGTTACTATGGCTACACCTTC. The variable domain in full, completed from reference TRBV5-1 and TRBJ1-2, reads KAGVTQTPRYLIKTRGQQVTLSCSPISGHRSVSWYQQTPGQGLQFLFEYFSETQRNKGNFPGRFSGRQFSNSRSEMNVSTLELGDSALYLCASSLGGYYGYTFGSGTRLTVV.

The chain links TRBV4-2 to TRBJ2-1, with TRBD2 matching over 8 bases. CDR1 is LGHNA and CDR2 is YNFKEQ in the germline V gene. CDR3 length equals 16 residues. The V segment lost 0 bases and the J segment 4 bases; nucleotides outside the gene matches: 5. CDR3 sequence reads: CASSQELVAGYNEQFF. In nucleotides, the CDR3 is TGTGCCAGCAGCCAAGAGTTGGTAGCGGGGTACAATGAGCAGTTCTTC.

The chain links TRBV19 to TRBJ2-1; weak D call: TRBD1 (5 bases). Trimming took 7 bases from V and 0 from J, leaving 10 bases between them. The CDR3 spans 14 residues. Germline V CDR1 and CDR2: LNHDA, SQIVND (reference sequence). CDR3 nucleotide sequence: TGTGCCAGTACCCCCGACAGCTCCTACAATGAGCAGTTCTTC. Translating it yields CASTPDSSYNEQFF.

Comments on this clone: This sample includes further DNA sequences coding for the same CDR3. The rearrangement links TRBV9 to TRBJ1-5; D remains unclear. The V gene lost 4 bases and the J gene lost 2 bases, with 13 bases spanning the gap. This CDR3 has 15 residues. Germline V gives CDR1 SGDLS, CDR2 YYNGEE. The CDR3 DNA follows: TGTGCCAGCAGCTCCGGTGGAGGCGGCAATCAGCCCCAGCATTTT. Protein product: CASSSGGGGNQPQHF.

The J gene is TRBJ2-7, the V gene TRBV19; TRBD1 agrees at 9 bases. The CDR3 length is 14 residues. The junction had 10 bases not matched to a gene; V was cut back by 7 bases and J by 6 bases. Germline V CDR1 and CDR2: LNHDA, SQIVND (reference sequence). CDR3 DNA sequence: TGTGCCAGTAACACCCCGGACAGGGGTCCCGAGCAGTACTTC. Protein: CASNTPDRGPEQYF. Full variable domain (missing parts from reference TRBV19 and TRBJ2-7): DGGITQSPKYLFRKEGQNVTLSCEQNLNHDAMYWYRQDPGQGLRLIYYSQIVNDFQKGDIAEGYSVSREKKESFPLTVTSAQKNPTAFYLCASNTPDRGPEQYFGPGTRLTVT.

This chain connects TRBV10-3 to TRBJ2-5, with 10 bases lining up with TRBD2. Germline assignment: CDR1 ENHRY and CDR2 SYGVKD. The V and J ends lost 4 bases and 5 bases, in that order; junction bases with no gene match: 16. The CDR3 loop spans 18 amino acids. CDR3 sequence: CAISAGLRASGSGETQYF. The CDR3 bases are TGTGCCATCAGTGCGGGACTACGGGCTAGCGGGAGTGGGGAGACCCAGTACTTC.

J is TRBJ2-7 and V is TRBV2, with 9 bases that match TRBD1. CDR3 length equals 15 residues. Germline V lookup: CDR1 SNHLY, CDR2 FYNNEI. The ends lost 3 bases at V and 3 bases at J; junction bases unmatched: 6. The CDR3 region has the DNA TGTGCCAGCAGTGATCCCGGGACAGGGATCTACGAGCAGTACTTC. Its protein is CASSDPGTGIYEQYF.

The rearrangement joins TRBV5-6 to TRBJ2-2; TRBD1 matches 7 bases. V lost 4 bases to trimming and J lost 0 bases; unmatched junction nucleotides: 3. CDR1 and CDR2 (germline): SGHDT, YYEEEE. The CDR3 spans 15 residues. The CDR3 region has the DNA TGTGCCAGCAGCAAAGACAGGGCGAACACCGGGGAGCTGTTTTTT. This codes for CASSKDRANTGELFF.

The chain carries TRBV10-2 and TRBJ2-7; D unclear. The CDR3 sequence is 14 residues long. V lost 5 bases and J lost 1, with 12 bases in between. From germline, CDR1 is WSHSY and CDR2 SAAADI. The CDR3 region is CASSPRQRSYEQYF. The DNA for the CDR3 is TGCGCCAGCAGTCCTCGACAACGGTCCTACGAGCAGTACTTC.

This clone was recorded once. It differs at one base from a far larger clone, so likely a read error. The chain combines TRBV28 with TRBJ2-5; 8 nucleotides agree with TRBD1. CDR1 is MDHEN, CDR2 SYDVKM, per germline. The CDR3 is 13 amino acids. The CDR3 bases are TGTGCCAGCAGGAGACAGGGGTGGGAGACCAAGTACTTC. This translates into CASRRQGWETKYF. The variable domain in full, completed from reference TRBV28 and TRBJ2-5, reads DVKVTQSSRYLVKRTGEKVFLECVQDMDHENMFWYRQDPGLGLRLIYFSYDVKMKEKGDIPEGYSVSREKKERFSLILESASTNQTSMYLCASRRQGWETKYFGPGTRLLVL.

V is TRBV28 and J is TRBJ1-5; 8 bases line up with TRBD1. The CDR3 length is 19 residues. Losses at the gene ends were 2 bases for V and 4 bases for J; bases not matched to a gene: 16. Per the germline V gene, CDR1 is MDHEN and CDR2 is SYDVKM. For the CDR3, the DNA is TGTGCCAGCAGTTTACCCTCGACAGGGGCCAACACGTGGAATCAGCCCCAGCATTTT. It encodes CASSLPSTGANTWNQPQHF.

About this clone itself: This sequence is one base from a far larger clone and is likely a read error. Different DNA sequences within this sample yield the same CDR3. CDR3 nucleotides: TGTGCCAGCTCGACGCTGGTTGGACTAAGTGGTGAGCAGTTCTTC. Protein sequence: CASSTLVGLSGEQFF. The chain joins TRBV6-6 to TRBJ2-1, with TRBD2 as a possible D gene (6 bases). The V end was cut by 8 bases, the J end by 9 bases, with 23 bases between. The CDR3 extends over 15 amino acids. The germline CDR1 and CDR2 sequences are MNHNY and SVGAGI (reference sequence).

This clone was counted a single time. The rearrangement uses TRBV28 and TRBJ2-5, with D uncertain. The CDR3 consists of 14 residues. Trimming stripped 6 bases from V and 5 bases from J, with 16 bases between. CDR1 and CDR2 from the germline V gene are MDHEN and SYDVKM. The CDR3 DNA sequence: TGTGCCAGCAGAAAGGGCCCGGCGTTGGAGACCCAGTACTTC. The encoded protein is CASRKGPALETQYF. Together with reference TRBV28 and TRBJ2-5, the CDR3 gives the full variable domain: DVKVTQSSRYLVKRTGEKVFLECVQDMDHENMFWYRQDPGLGLRLIYFSYDVKMKEKGDIPEGYSVSREKKERFSLILESASTNQTSMYLCASRKGPALETQYFGPGTRLLVL.

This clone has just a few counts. The CDR3 coding sequence is TGTGCCACCAGCAGAGATGTCGGTTGGGACGAGAAAGCTTTCTTT. Translated: CATSRDVGWDEKAFF. The V and J genes are TRBV15 and TRBJ1-1; a weak D match, TRBD1 (5 bases). Germline V lookup: CDR1 LNHNV, CDR2 YYDKDF (reference sequence). Between the trimmed V and J ends, which lost 0 bases and 9 bases, there was a span of 17 bases. This CDR3 has 15 residues.

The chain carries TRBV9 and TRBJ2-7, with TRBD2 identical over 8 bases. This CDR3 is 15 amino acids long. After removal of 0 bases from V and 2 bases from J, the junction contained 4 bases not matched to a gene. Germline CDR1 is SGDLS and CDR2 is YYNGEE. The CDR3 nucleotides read TGTGCCAGCAGCGTAGGGCGGGAGGCCCCCTACGAGCAGTACTTC. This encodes CASSVGREAPYEQYF.

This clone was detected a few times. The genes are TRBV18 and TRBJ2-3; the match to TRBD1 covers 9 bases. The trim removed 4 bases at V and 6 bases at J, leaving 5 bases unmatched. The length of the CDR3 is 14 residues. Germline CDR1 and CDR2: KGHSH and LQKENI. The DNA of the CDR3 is TGTGCCAGCTCACTCGGGACAGGGATGGATACGCAGTATTTT. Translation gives CASSLGTGMDTQYF.

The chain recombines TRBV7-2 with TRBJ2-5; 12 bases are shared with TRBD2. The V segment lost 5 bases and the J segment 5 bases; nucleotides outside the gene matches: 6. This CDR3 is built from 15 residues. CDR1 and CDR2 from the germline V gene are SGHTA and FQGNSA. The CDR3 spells CASSGRTSGMETQYF. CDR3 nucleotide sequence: TGTGCCAGCAGCGGGAGGACTAGCGGGATGGAGACCCAGTACTTC.

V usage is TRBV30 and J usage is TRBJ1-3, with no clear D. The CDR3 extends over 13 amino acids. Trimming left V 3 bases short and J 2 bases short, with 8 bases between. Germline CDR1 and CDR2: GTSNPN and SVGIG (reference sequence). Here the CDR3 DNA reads TGTGCCTGGAGACTTAAAGCTGGAAACACCATATATTTT. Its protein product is CAWRLKAGNTIYF.

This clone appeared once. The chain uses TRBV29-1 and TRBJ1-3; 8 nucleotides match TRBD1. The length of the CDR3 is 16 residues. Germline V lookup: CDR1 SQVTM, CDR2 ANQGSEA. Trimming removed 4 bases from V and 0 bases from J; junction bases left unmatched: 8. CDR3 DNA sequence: TGCAGCGTTGGGATGGGACAGGACCTCTCTGGAAACACCATATATTTT. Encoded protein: CSVGMGQDLSGNTIYF.

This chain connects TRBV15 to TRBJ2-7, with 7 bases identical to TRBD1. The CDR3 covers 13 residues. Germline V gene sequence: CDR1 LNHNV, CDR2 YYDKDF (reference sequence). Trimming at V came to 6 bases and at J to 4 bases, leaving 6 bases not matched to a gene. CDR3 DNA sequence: TGTGCCACCAGGACAGGGAGTGAATACGAGCAGTACTTC. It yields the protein CATRTGSEYEQYF.

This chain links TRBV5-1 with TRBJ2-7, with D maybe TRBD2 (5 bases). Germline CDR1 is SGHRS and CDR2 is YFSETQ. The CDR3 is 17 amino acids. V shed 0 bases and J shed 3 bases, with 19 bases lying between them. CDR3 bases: TGCGCCAGCAGCTTGGAGGTGGACTCCCGAGGGATCTACGAGCAGTACTTC. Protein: CASSLEVDSRGIYEQYF.

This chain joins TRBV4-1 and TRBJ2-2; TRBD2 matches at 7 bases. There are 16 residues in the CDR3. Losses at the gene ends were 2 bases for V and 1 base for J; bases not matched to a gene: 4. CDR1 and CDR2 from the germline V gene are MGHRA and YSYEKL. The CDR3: CASSQWGGRNTGELFF. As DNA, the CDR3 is TGCGCCAGCAGCCAATGGGGCGGGAGGAACACCGGGGAGCTGTTTTTT.